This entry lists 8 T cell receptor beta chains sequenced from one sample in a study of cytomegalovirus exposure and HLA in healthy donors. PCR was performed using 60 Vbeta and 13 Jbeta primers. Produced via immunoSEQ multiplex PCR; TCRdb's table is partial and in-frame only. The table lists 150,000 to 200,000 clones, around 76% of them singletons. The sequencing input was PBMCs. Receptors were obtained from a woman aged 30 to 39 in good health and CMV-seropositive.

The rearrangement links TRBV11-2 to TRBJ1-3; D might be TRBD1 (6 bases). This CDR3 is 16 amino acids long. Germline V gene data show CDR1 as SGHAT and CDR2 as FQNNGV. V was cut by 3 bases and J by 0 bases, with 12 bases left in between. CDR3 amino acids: CASSFAGAISGNTIYF. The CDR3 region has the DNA TGTGCCAGCAGCTTTGCAGGGGCGATCTCTGGAAACACCATATATTTT.

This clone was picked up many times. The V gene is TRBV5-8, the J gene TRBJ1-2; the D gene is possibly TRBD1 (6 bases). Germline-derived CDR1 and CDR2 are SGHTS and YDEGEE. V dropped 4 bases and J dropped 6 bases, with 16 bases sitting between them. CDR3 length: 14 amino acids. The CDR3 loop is CASSRTGGPDGYTF. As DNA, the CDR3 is TGTGCCAGCAGCCGGACGGGGGGCCCGGATGGCTACACCTTC.

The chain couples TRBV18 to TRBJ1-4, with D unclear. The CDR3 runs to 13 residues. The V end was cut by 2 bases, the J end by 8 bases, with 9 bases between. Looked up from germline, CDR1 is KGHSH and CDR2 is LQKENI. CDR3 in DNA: TGTGCCAGCTCACCAGACGAGGGCGAAAAACTGTTTTTT. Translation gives CASSPDEGEKLFF. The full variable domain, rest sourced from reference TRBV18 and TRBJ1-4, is NAGVMQNPRHLVRRRGQEARLRCSPMKGHSHVYWYRQLPEEGLKFMVYLQKENIIDESGMPKERFSAEFPKEGPSILRIQQVVRGDSAAYFCASSPDEGEKLFFGSGTQLSVL.

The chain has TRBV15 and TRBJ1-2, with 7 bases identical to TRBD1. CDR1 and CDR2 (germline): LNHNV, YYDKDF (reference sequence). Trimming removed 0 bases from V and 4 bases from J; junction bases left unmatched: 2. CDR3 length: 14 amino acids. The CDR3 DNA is TGTGCCACCAGCAGAGAACAGGGGAGCTATGGCTACACCTTC. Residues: CATSREQGSYGYTF.

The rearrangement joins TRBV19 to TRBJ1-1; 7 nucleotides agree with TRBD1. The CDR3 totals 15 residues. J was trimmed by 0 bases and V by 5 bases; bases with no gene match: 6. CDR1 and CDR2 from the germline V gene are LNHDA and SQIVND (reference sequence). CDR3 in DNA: TGTGCCAGTAGTCCTCGACAGGGTATGAACACTGAAGCTTTCTTT. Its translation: CASSPRQGMNTEAFF. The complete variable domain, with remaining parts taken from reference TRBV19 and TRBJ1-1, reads DGGITQSPKYLFRKEGQNVTLSCEQNLNHDAMYWYRQDPGQGLRLIYYSQIVNDFQKGDIAEGYSVSREKKESFPLTVTSAQKNPTAFYLCASSPRQGMNTEAFFGQGTRLTVV.

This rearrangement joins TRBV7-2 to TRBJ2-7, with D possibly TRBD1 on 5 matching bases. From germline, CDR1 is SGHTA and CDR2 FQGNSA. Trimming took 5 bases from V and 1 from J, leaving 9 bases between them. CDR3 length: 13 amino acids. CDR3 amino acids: CASSRQRSYEQYF. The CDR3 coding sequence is TGTGCCAGCAGCCGACAGCGATCCTACGAGCAGTACTTC.

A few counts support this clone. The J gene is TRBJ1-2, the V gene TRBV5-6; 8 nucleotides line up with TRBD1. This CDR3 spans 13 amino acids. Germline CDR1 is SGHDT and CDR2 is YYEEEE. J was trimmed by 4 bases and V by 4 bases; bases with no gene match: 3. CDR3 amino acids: CASSTGGSYGYTF. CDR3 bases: TGTGCCAGCAGCACAGGGGGTAGCTATGGCTACACCTTC. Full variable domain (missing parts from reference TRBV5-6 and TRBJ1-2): DAGVTQSPTHLIKTRGQQVTLRCSPKSGHDTVSWYQQALGQGPQFIFQYYEEEERQRGNFPDRFSGHQFPNYSSELNVNALLLGDSALYLCASSTGGSYGYTFGSGTRLTVV.

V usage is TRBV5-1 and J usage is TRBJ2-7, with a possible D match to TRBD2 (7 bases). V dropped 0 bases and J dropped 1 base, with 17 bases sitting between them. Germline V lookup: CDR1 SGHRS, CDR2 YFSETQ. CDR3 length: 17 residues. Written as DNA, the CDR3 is TGCGCCAGCAGCTTGGAGGTCCGGGGGGCAGGATCCTACGAGCAGTACTTC. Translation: CASSLEVRGAGSYEQYF. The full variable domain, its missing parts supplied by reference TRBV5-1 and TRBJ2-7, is KAGVTQTPRYLIKTRGQQVTLSCSPISGHRSVSWYQQTPGQGLQFLFEYFSETQRNKGNFPGRFSGRQFSNSRSEMNVSTLELGDSALYLCASSLEVRGAGSYEQYFGPGTRLTVT.